This T cell receptor (beta chain) was retrieved from a study of cytomegalovirus exposure and HLA in healthy donors (dated by TCRdb to about 2017). Concerning the study at large: According to a later analysis, one platform produced both the roughly 130 validation repertoires and the approximately 600 repertoires of the first cohort. The aim of the study was to test whether cataloging public T cell receptors could identify signatures of past pathogen exposure. Besides the first cohort of some 670 subjects, a separate validation cohort made up of 120 different subjects was used. The study combined high-throughput TCR immunosequencing, statistical association of individual TCRs with disease status, and machine learning to predict cytomegalovirus infection status. General study outcomes and caveats: The study gave a list of some 150 TCR beta chains associated with cytomegalovirus. In both the original and validation cohorts, the classifier was reported to diagnose cytomegalovirus status with high specificity and sensitivity. A few of the identified cytomegalovirus-associated TCR beta chains were confirmed in vitro to be specific for cytomegalovirus antigens. While some public TCRs were present in many individuals, most TCR sequences turned up only very rarely across donors. According to the authors, the approach could potentially be generalized to other disease states and immunological phenotypes. A later analysis lacked HLA typing for the validation cohort, so it scored co-occurrence in that cohort across all 130 or so repertoires. Of the cluster scores, roughly 95% were above 0 in a later analysis, which found that TCRs clustered in the first cohort also tended to co-occur in the approximately 130 validation repertoires.

The donors belonged to the validation cohort of under 150 subjects, which was separate from the approximately 700-subject first cohort. Reading the germline V gene gives CDR1 WSHSY and CDR2 SAAADI. At the junction V is shortened by 6 bases and J by 0 bases, with 9 bases in between. The CDR3 has 13 amino acids, counting the end cysteine and phenylalanine. Left in the record is the CDR3 DNA by itself, 39 bases read in frame from the first base. As to this clone: Its antigen remains unidentified. No much larger clone exists at a distance of one base, and base qualities are not known.

Libraries were constructed by the immunoSEQ multiplex PCR assay. The original methods were these. A statistical classification framework was developed to diagnose cytomegalovirus status using the catalog of TCR beta chain sequences. In TCRdb, the immuneACCESS table is reduced to in-frame sequences with V and J assigned. These tables do not hold every clone; where another copy was compared, an unresolved V gene accounts for under half, and the others remain unexplained. Clone size and the V and J calls come from that table; the DNA yielded D and trimming. Across this sample there are 65,000 to 75,000 clones, with nearly 96% seen only once. The biggest ten clones account for roughly 4.3% of the sample.

Sequencing was performed on PBMCs. The TCR sequence derives from a young woman in good health and CMV-seropositive. The rearranged chain carries TRBV10-2 and TRBJ2-7; D gene: possibly TRBD1, on 5 matching bases. This receptor has the CDR3 CASRQASSYEQYF. The DNA reads TGCGCCAGCAGACAGGCCAGCTCCTACGAGCAGTACTTC.